The present T cell receptor beta chain was sequenced within a study of immune heterogeneity within non-small cell lung tumors. Study-wide background: Histologically, 4 tumors were squamous cell carcinomas and more than 9 were non-squamous carcinomas. The remaining 1 tumor was not otherwise specified. Study-level findings and limits: Each patient's tumor sites shared recurring identical dominant CDR3 beta clonotypes, and individual sites also carried their own high-frequency clones. Largely distinct from one individual patient to the next were the high-frequency T-cell receptor beta clonotypes.

CDR1 SGHNT and CDR2 YENEEA come from the germline V gene. The V and J ends lost 3 bases and 0 bases respectively, with 9 bases between them. This CDR3 contains 14 residues. The sample holds many counts of this clonotype. What it binds is not known. Bulk tumor genomic DNA served as template, at about 600 ng per sample. While surgery was under way, several biopsies spaced far apart were taken per primary tumor. Those enrolled were patients newly diagnosed with untreated non-small cell lung cancer and undergoing curative surgery. Multiplex PCR was performed with 32 V and 13 J primers, and it amplified TCR beta CDR3. TCRdb passed the multiplex PCR reads through MiXCR, listing each CDR3 protein once. The table includes about 21,000 distinct CDR3 sequences, around 28% detected once.

The sample was lung tumor tissue. This clonotype was obtained from a man aged 35 to 55 with non-small cell lung cancer. This chain uses TRBV11-3 with TRBJ2-7, with D perhaps given as TRBD1 or TRBD2 (5 bases each). The CDR3 sequence is CASSLRDGSYEQYF. In DNA, the CDR3 is TGTGCCAGCAGCTTGAGGGACGGCTCCTACGAGCAGTACTTC.